Listed below are T cell receptor beta chains from one sample, sequenced in a study of response to subunit inactivated influenza vaccine. Via MiXCR, TCRdb re-called the RT-PCR reads, giving one row per CDR3 protein. The table lists about 780,000 distinct CDR3 sequences, under 20% of them singletons. Sequenced here: PBMCs from blood, sampled 5 to 6 days after vaccination. Source of these receptors: a man aged 45-65 years who received an inactivated influenza vaccine. Both conserved end residues are part of each CDR3. The D gene is left open where the match is weak. Clone size is shown for a subset of rows, as once, few, many or a class of expanded clone.

j_call,v_call,clone_size,d_call,cdr3_nt,cdr3_aa
TRBJ1-4,TRBV11-2,few,TRBD1,TGTGCCAGCAGCTTAGGGCAGGGGGCGCGGTCTAATGAAAAACTGTTTTTT,CASSLGQGARSNEKLFF
TRBJ2-5,TRBV15,few,.,TGTGCCACCAGCAGAGCTGGGGGAGTGGAGACCCAGTACTTC,CATSRAGGVETQYF
TRBJ2-1,TRBV12-3/TRBV12-4,.,.,TGTGCCAGCAGTTTAATGCAGCGCCGCCTGTCGTTCTTC,CASSLMQRRLSFF
TRBJ1-1,TRBV5-1,.,TRBD1,TGCGCCAGCAGCCGGGGACAGGGTACCGCTGAAGCTTTCTTT,CASSRGQGTAEAFF
TRBJ2-3,TRBV6-4,.,.,TGTGCCAGCAGTGACGTCGGGGGGCGCACAGATACGCAGTATTTT,CASSDVGGRTDTQYF
TRBJ2-3,TRBV3-1,.,.,TGTGCCAGCAGCCAAGTCAGGGCGTATACGCAGTATTTT,CASSQVRAYTQYF
TRBJ2-1,TRBV6-1,few,.,TGTGCCAGCAGTACATACAGGGAGCTCAAATACAATGAGCAGTTCTTC,CASSTYRELKYNEQFF
TRBJ2-5,TRBV28,few,.,TGTGCCAGCAGCGACGACAGTTACCAAGAGACCCAGTACTTC,CASSDDSYQETQYF
TRBJ1-1,TRBV12-3/TRBV12-4,many,.,TGTGCCAGCAGTCTCGGACAAGCACGGAACACTGAAGCTTTCTTT,CASSLGQARNTEAFF
TRBJ2-7,TRBV29-1,many,TRBD2,TGCAGCGTTGAAAGGCTAGCGGCCTACGAGCAGTACTTC,CSVERLAAYEQYF
TRBJ2-5,TRBV24-1,few,TRBD1,TGTGCCACCAGTGGGACAGGGGGACGCCAAGAGACCCAGTACTTC,CATSGTGGRQETQYF
TRBJ2-1,TRBV30,.,TRBD1,TGTGCCTGGAGGGGGAACTTAGGACAGGGATCCAATGAGCAGTTCTTC,CAWRGNLGQGSNEQFF
TRBJ2-7,TRBV10-3,.,.,TGTGCCATCCAACCGGGCGTGGGTTCCTACGAGCAGTACTTC,CAIQPGVGSYEQYF
TRBJ1-1,TRBV12-3/TRBV12-4,few,.,TGTGCCAGCAGTTCCTGGTACTCTGAAGCTTTCTTT,CASSSWYSEAFF
TRBJ2-2,TRBV4-2,.,.,TGTGCCAGCAGCCAAGATCGGGGATTTATTATCGGGGAGCTGTTTTTT,CASSQDRGFIIGELFF
TRBJ2-1,TRBV6-6,few,.,TGTGCCAGCACCGTCGCCAATTACAATGAGCAGTTCTTC,CASTVANYNEQFF
TRBJ1-1,TRBV5-1,few,.,TGCGCCAGCAGCCAAGGACAACGCACTGAAGCTTTCTTT,CASSQGQRTEAFF
TRBJ1-2,TRBV3-1,.,TRBD1,TGTGCCAGCAGCTTGACAGGGCCCCTAGGCTACACCTTC,CASSLTGPLGYTF
TRBJ2-2,TRBV6-2/TRBV6-3,few,.,TGTGCCAGCAGTTACCCATCGACTAAACCCACCGGGGAGCTGTTTTTT,CASSYPSTKPTGELFF
TRBJ2-7,TRBV4-3,few,.,TGCGCCAGCAGCCAAGGTCATCCGTCCTACGAGCAGTACTTC,CASSQGHPSYEQYF
TRBJ2-7,TRBV3-1,few,.,TGTGCCAGCAGCCTCCTCCGACGACGCTACGAGCAGTACTTC,CASSLLRRRYEQYF
TRBJ2-7,TRBV7-2,many,.,TGTGCCAGCAGCTTTAAAGCGGGCCACTACGAGCAGTACTTC,CASSFKAGHYEQYF
TRBJ2-1,TRBV20-1,.,TRBD2,TGCAGTACGGGAGGGGGGGCCGGGAATGAGCAGTTCTTC,CSTGGGAGNEQFF
TRBJ2-1,TRBV12-3/TRBV12-4,many,.,TGTGCCAGCAGTTCCCGCACGGAGAGCTCCTACAATGAGCAGTTCTTC,CASSSRTESSYNEQFF
TRBJ2-3,TRBV20-1,few,.,TGCAGTGCTAGATCAGCGGTGAACACAGATACGCAGTATTTT,CSARSAVNTDTQYF
TRBJ2-1,TRBV20-1,.,.,TGCAGTGCTAGAAGTCTCTTAGGGAGTGAGCAGTTCTTC,CSARSLLGSEQFF
TRBJ2-1,TRBV20-1,.,TRBD2,TGCAGTGCCAACCTAGCGGGACTACAATTTTCCTACAATGAGCAGTTCTTC,CSANLAGLQFSYNEQFF
TRBJ2-7,TRBV28,.,TRBD2,TGTGCCAGCAGTTTCCCGTTCACTAGCGGGAGGGTCGAGCAGTACTTC,CASSFPFTSGRVEQYF
TRBJ1-2,TRBV5-1,.,.,TGCGCCAGCAATAAGGTCGGAGGCGGCTACACCTTC,CASNKVGGGYTF
TRBJ2-4,TRBV6-5,.,TRBD1,TGTGCCAGCAGTTACTATACGACAGGGCCCGGAGTTCAGTACTTC,CASSYYTTGPGVQYF
TRBJ2-5,TRBV20-1,once,TRBD2,TGCAGTGCTAGATCCCTAGCGGCGCAAGAGACCCAGTACTTC,CSARSLAAQETQYF
TRBJ2-1,TRBV6-5,many,TRBD1,TGTGCCAGCAGTTACTGGGACAGGGGGCAGGATGAGCAGTTCTTC,CASSYWDRGQDEQFF
TRBJ1-5,TRBV20-1,.,.,TGCAGTGCCCTACAGTATAGCAATCAGCCCCAGCATTTT,CSALQYSNQPQHF
TRBJ1-1,TRBV29-1,many,TRBD1,TGCCTAGGGGGCGAGGACACTGAAGCTTTCTTT,CLGGEDTEAFF
TRBJ2-1,TRBV24-1,few,.,TGTGCCACCAGTGATCCTCTGCTGGGGCAGTTCTTC,CATSDPLLGQFF
TRBJ2-5,TRBV20-1,few,.,TGCAGTGCTAGACCGAGGGATGGGGAGACCCAGTACTTC,CSARPRDGETQYF
TRBJ2-3,TRBV5-1,.,.,TGCGCCAGCAGCCCACCGGGTTCACGCACAGATACGCAGTATTTT,CASSPPGSRTDTQYF
TRBJ1-2,TRBV6-1,few,.,TGTGCCAGCAGTCCCGATGGGGCACACTATGGCTACACCTTC,CASSPDGAHYGYTF
TRBJ2-5,TRBV5-6,few,.,TGTGCCAGCAGCTTGGTGGGGCACCGGGGGCCACAAGAGACCCAGTACTTC,CASSLVGHRGPQETQYF
TRBJ2-3,TRBV9,.,TRBD2,TGTGCCAGCAGCGTAGGGACCAGCGGGAGATCAGATACGCAGTATTTT,CASSVGTSGRSDTQYF
TRBJ2-3,TRBV30,.,TRBD2,TGTGCCTGGAACCCCGGGAGGAGCATCACAGATACGCAGTATTTT,CAWNPGRSITDTQYF
TRBJ2-7,TRBV7-2,few,.,TGTGCCAGCAGCGCTGTGTACGGGGAGCAGTACTTC,CASSAVYGEQYF
TRBJ2-2,TRBV6-4,many,TRBD1,TGTGCCAGCAGACGACAGGGCGGCCTAGAAACCGGGGAGCTGTTTTTT,CASRRQGGLETGELFF
TRBJ2-1,TRBV6-2/TRBV6-3,few,TRBD2,TGTGCCAGCAGTTACTCGTCGATAGCGGGGGGGCGGGAGCAGTTCTTC,CASSYSSIAGGREQFF
TRBJ2-5,TRBV5-1,few,.,TGCGCCAGCAGCGGAGGGACACCACAAGAGACCCAGTACTTC,CASSGGTPQETQYF
TRBJ2-5,TRBV20-1,few,.,TGCAGTGCTAGGGGGGGCGGGACGGAGTTCCAAGAGACCCAGTACTTC,CSARGGGTEFQETQYF
TRBJ2-5,TRBV25-1,.,TRBD1,TGTGCCAGCAGTGATGGTGACAGGGTTCTTCAAGAGACCCAGTACTTC,CASSDGDRVLQETQYF
TRBJ2-2,TRBV7-8,many,.,TGTGCCAGCACTCCGACGCGGGTGTGGGGGGCGGGCACCGGGGAGCTGTTTTTT,CASTPTRVWGAGTGELFF